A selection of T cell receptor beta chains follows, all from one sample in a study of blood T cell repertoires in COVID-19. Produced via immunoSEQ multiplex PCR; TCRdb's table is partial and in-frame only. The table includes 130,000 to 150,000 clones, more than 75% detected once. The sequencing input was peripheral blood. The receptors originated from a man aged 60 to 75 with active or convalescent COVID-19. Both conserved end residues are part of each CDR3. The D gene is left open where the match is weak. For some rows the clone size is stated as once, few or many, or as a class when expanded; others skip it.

DNA: TGTGCCAGCAGCGTAGCCGCAGCGGGTGCCGAGCAGTACTTC
CDR3: CASSVAAAGAEQYF
D: NA
size: NA
V: TRBV9
length: 14
J: TRBJ2-7

DNA: TGTGCCAGTAGTATTAACGGGAGGTCGAACACCGGGGAGCTGTTTTTT
CDR3: CASSINGRSNTGELFF
D: TRBD2
size: once
V: TRBV19
length: 16
J: TRBJ2-2

DNA: TGTGCCAGTAGTATGAGGGACAGGACTACCGGGGAGCTGTTTTTT
CDR3: CASSMRDRTTGELFF
D: TRBD1
size: NA
V: TRBV19
length: 15
J: TRBJ2-2

DNA: TGTGCCAGCAGCTTGGCCCCGGGACAGGGACGCTACGAGCAGTACTTC
CDR3: CASSLAPGQGRYEQYF
D: TRBD1
size: NA
V: TRBV5-8
length: 16
J: TRBJ2-7

DNA: TGTGCCAGTAGCTCTCCGGGGACTAGCGGGGGGGAAGAGACCCAGTACTTC
CDR3: CASSSPGTSGGEETQYF
D: TRBD2
size: NA
V: TRBV19
length: 17
J: TRBJ2-5

DNA: TGTGCCAGCAGCCTTAGGGCGGGAAACACAGATACGCAGTATTTT
CDR3: CASSLRAGNTDTQYF
D: NA
size: once
V: TRBV6-2/TRBV6-3
length: 15
J: TRBJ2-3

DNA: TGTGCCAGCAGCACGCTCCGGGGGACAGATACGCAGTATTTT
CDR3: CASSTLRGTDTQYF
D: NA
size: few
V: TRBV28
length: 14
J: TRBJ2-3

DNA: TGTGCCAGCAGATCGACAGGGTTTGGCAATCAGCCCCAGCATTTT
CDR3: CASRSTGFGNQPQHF
D: TRBD1
size: NA
V: TRBV5-5
length: 15
J: TRBJ1-5

DNA: TGTGCCAGCAGTTACCTCATTAGGGGCTATCCCTACGAGCAGTACTTC
CDR3: CASSYLIRGYPYEQYF
D: NA
size: NA
V: TRBV6-5
length: 16
J: TRBJ2-7

DNA: TGTGCCAGCAGCTTGGGATTTAGCAGCGGGTCGCAGTTCTTC
CDR3: CASSLGFSSGSQFF
D: NA
size: few
V: TRBV5-6
length: 14
J: TRBJ2-1

DNA: TGTGCCAGCAGCCGAGACAGGGGACGGGCCACAGATACGCAGTATTTT
CDR3: CASSRDRGRATDTQYF
D: TRBD1
size: NA
V: TRBV7-8
length: 16
J: TRBJ2-3

DNA: TGTGCCAGCAGTTTCTCTAGGGGGCGACTAACCTCCTACGAGCAGTACTTC
CDR3: CASSFSRGRLTSYEQYF
D: TRBD1
size: NA
V: TRBV27
length: 17
J: TRBJ2-7

DNA: TGTGCCAGCAGGCCGGACAGGGTCTACGACGAGCAGTACTTC
CDR3: CASRPDRVYDEQYF
D: TRBD1
size: NA
V: TRBV5-4
length: 14
J: TRBJ2-7

DNA: TGCAGCGCGAGCGGGAGGGCGGGTGAGCAGTTCTTC
CDR3: CSASGRAGEQFF
D: TRBD2
size: few
V: TRBV29-1
length: 12
J: TRBJ2-1

DNA: TGTGCCAGCAGTGACAAGTACAGGGCCCCCTTGAGCTCCTACAATGAGCAGTTCTTC
CDR3: CASSDKYRAPLSSYNEQFF
D: NA
size: NA
V: TRBV6-4
length: 19
J: TRBJ2-1

DNA: TGTGCCACCAGTGATACCGGGACTAGCGTTTACAATGAGCAGTTCTTC
CDR3: CATSDTGTSVYNEQFF
D: TRBD2
size: NA
V: TRBV24-1
length: 16
J: TRBJ2-1

DNA: TGTGCCAGCAGTCGCGGGTTGAGCTCTTATGCTAATGAAAAACTGTTTTTT
CDR3: CASSRGLSSYANEKLFF
D: NA
size: NA
V: TRBV27
length: 17
J: TRBJ1-4

DNA: TGTGCCAGCAGCCAAGAAGGCAGGGTAGCAGATACGCAGTATTTT
CDR3: CASSQEGRVADTQYF
D: NA
size: NA
V: TRBV4-2
length: 15
J: TRBJ2-3

DNA: TGCGCCAGCAGCTTGGAAGGACTAGCGGGACTCAATGAGCAGTTCTTC
CDR3: CASSLEGLAGLNEQFF
D: TRBD2
size: NA
V: TRBV5-1
length: 16
J: TRBJ2-1

DNA: TGTGCCTGGAGTGTACCAGGGTTAGGTACTGAAGCTTTCTTT
CDR3: CAWSVPGLGTEAFF
D: NA
size: medium-sized
V: TRBV30
length: 14
J: TRBJ1-1

DNA: TGTGCCAGCAGCTCGCGGGGGTTGGAGTACAATGAGCAGTTCTTC
CDR3: CASSSRGLEYNEQFF
D: TRBD2
size: many
V: TRBV11-2
length: 15
J: TRBJ2-1

DNA: TGTGCCAGCAGCCAAGCGGTTACAGGGGGCGCCTACAATGAGCAGTTCTTC
CDR3: CASSQAVTGGAYNEQFF
D: TRBD1
size: once
V: TRBV5-4
length: 17
J: TRBJ2-1

DNA: TGTGCCAGCTATGACCAGGGCACTGAAGCTTTCTTT
CDR3: CASYDQGTEAFF
D: NA
size: NA
V: TRBV7-9
length: 12
J: TRBJ1-1

DNA: TGTGCCAGCAGTTTATCCCAGATACCTGGACTAGCGGGAAATGAGCAGTTCTTC
CDR3: CASSLSQIPGLAGNEQFF
D: TRBD2
size: few
V: TRBV27
length: 18
J: TRBJ2-1

DNA: TGCGCCAGCAGTGAGAAGGAGGGGGCCCGAAATTCACCCCTCCACTTT
CDR3: CASSEKEGARNSPLHF
D: TRBD1
size: NA
V: TRBV10-1
length: 16
J: TRBJ1-6

DNA: TGTGCCAGCTCTATCCCCTCGGGGGGATTACAAGAGACCCAGTACTTC
CDR3: CASSIPSGGLQETQYF
D: TRBD2
size: NA
V: TRBV18
length: 16
J: TRBJ2-5

DNA: TGCAGTGCTAGTCACAGGGGCCACTCCTACGAGCAGTACTTC
CDR3: CSASHRGHSYEQYF
D: TRBD1
size: NA
V: TRBV20-1
length: 14
J: TRBJ2-7

DNA: TGTGCCAGCAGTTACCGGGGAGGGAGCAATCAGCCCCAGCATTTT
CDR3: CASSYRGGSNQPQHF
D: NA
size: few
V: TRBV6-2/TRBV6-3
length: 15
J: TRBJ1-5

DNA: TGTGCCAGTAGTATCTTTGGACAGGGTATTAATGAGCAGTTCTTC
CDR3: CASSIFGQGINEQFF
D: TRBD1
size: NA
V: TRBV19
length: 15
J: TRBJ2-1

DNA: TGTGCCAGCAGCAAAGTTACGGGAGGAACTGAAGCTTTCTTT
CDR3: CASSKVTGGTEAFF
D: NA
size: few
V: TRBV21-1
length: 14
J: TRBJ1-1

DNA: TGCGCCAGCAGCACTAGACAGGATACTACTAGTGATACGCAGTATTTT
CDR3: CASSTRQDTTSDTQYF
D: NA
size: once
V: TRBV5-1
length: 16
J: TRBJ2-3

DNA: TGTGCCAGCAGCCCCCGACCCGACAGGGGTGGCACCTACGAGCAGTACTTC
CDR3: CASSPRPDRGGTYEQYF
D: TRBD1
size: NA
V: TRBV11-2
length: 17
J: TRBJ2-7

DNA: TGTGCCACCAGTCCGGGGACAACCTACGAGCAGTACTTC
CDR3: CATSPGTTYEQYF
D: NA
size: NA
V: TRBV15
length: 13
J: TRBJ2-7

DNA: TGTGCCAGTTCTCCCCTTTGGACAGGTTCCTACGAGCAGTACTTC
CDR3: CASSPLWTGSYEQYF
D: TRBD1
size: NA
V: TRBV19
length: 15
J: TRBJ2-7

DNA: TGTGCCAGCAGCCCACAGGGTCACGCTGAAGCTTTCTTT
CDR3: CASSPQGHAEAFF
D: NA
size: NA
V: TRBV7-3
length: 13
J: TRBJ1-1

DNA: TGTGCCAGTACCTGGGGAGGGGTGAACACCGGGGAGCTGTTTTTT
CDR3: CASTWGGVNTGELFF
D: TRBD2
size: NA
V: TRBV28
length: 15
J: TRBJ2-2

DNA: TGTGCCAGCAGCCAAGATGCGGGAGGCACAGATACGCAGTATTTT
CDR3: CASSQDAGGTDTQYF
D: TRBD2
size: NA
V: TRBV14
length: 15
J: TRBJ2-3

DNA: TGTGCCAGCAGCGCTTGGGACAGGATCAATGAGCAGTTCTTC
CDR3: CASSAWDRINEQFF
D: TRBD1
size: NA
V: TRBV9
length: 14
J: TRBJ2-1

DNA: TGTGCCAGCAGCCACAACTCTGGGGCCAACGTCCTGACTTTC
CDR3: CASSHNSGANVLTF
D: NA
size: NA
V: TRBV7-2
length: 14
J: TRBJ2-6

DNA: TGCGCCAGCAAGTTATCGAGGAACACTGAAGCTTTCTTT
CDR3: CASKLSRNTEAFF
D: NA
size: NA
V: TRBV5-1
length: 13
J: TRBJ1-1

DNA: TGTGCCAGCACCCAATGGGACAGGCGGGGCTACACCTTC
CDR3: CASTQWDRRGYTF
D: TRBD1
size: NA
V: TRBV28
length: 13
J: TRBJ1-2

DNA: TGTGCCAGTAGGGTCGCGGGGGGTAGCAATCAGCCCCAGCATTTT
CDR3: CASRVAGGSNQPQHF
D: NA
size: NA
V: TRBV19
length: 15
J: TRBJ1-5